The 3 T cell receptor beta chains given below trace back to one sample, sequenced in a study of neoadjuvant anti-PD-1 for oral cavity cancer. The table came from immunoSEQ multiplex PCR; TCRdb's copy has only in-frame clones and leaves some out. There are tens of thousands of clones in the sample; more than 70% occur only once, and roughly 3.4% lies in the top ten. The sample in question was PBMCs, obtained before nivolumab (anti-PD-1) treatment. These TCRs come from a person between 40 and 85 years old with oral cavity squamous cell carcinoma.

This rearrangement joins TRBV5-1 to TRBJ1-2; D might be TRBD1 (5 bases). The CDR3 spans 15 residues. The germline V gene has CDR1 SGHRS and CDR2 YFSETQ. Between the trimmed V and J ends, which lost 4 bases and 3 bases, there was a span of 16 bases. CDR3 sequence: CASSASGGGYYGYTF. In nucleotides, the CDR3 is TGCGCCAGCAGCGCAAGTGGGGGTGGATACTATGGCTACACCTTC.

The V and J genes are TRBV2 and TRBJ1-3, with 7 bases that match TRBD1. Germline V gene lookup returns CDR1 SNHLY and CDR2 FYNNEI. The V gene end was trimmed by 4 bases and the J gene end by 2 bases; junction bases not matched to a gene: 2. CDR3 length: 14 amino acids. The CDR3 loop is CASSGGGPGNTIYF. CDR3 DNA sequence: TGTGCCAGCAGTGGAGGGGGCCCTGGAAACACCATATATTTT.

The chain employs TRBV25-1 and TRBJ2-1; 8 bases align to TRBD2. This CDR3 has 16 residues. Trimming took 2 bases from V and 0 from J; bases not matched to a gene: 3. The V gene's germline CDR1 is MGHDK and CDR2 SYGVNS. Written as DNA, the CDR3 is TGTGCCAGCAGTGAACCCAGCGGGAGCTCCTACAATGAGCAGTTCTTC. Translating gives CASSEPSGSSYNEQFF.